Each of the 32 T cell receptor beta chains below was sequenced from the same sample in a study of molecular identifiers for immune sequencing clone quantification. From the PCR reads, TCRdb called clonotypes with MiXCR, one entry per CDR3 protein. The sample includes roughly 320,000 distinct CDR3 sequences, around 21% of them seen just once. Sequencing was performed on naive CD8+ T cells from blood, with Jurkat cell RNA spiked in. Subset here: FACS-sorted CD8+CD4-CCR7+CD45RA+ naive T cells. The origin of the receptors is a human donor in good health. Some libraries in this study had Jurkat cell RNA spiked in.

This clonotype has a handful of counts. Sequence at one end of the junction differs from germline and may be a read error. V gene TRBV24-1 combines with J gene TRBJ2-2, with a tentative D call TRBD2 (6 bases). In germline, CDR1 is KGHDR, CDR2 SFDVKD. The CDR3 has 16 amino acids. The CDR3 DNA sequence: TGTGCCATCAGTGATTTGCCAGGGACTAACACCGGGGAGCTGTTTTTT. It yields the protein CAISDLPGTNTGELFF.

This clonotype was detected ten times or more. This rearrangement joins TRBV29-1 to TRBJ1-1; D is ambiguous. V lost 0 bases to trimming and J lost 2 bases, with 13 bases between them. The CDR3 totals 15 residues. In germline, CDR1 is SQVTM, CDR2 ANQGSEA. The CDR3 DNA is TGCAGCGTTGAAGATCGGTCCATGATAAACACTGAAGCTTTCTTT. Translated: CSVEDRSMINTEAFF.

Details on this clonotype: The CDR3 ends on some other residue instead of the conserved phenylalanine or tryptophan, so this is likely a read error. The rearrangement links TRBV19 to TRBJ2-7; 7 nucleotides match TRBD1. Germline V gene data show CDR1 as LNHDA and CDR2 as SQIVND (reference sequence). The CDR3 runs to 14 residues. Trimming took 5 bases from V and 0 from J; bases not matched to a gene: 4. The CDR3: CASSLTGASYEQYL. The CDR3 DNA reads TGTGCCAGTAGTTTAACAGGGGCCTCCTACGAGCAGTACCTC.

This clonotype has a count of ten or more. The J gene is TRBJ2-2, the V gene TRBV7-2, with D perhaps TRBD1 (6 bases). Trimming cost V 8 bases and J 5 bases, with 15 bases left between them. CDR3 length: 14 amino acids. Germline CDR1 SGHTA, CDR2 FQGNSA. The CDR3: CASPWGPGTGELFF. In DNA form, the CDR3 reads TGTGCCAGCCCCTGGGGGCCGGGGACCGGGGAGCTGTTTTTT.

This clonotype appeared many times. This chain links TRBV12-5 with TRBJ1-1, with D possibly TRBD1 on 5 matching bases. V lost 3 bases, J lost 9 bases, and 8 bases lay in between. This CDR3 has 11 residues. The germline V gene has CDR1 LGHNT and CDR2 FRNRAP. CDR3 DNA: TGTGCTAGTGGTTTCATGGGGCAAGCTTTCTTT. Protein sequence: CASGFMGQAFF.

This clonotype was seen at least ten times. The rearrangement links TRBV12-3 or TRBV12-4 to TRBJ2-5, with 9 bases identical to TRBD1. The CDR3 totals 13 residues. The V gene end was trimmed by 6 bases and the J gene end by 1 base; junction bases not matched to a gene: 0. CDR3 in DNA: TGTGCCAGCAGGGACAGGGGCCAAGAGACCCAGTACTTC. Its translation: CASRDRGQETQYF.

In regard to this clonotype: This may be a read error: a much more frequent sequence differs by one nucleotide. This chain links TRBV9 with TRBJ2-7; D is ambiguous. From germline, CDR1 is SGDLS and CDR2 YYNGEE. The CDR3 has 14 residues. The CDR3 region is CASSVVPETYGQYF. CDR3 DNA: TGTGCCAGCAGCGTAGTGCCGGAAACCTACGGGCAGTACTTC.

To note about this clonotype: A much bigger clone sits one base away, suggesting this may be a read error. CDR3 DNA sequence: TGTGCCAGCAGTCCCGGTACTGGGGCCCTCCACTTT. It translates to CASSPGTGALHF. The chain links TRBV12-3 or TRBV12-4 to TRBJ1-6; D is ambiguous. The ends were cut back, 5 bases at V and 14 bases at J, with 13 bases in the middle. The CDR3 contains 12 residues.

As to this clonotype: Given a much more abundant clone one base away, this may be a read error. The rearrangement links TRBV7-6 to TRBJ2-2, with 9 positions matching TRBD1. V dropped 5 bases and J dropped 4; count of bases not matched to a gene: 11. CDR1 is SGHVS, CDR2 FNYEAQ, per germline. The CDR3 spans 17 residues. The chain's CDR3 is CASSPTTGGVVTGELFF. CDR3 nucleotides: TGTGCCAGCAGCCCAACTACAGGGGGCGTCGTCACCGGGGAGCTGTTTTTT.

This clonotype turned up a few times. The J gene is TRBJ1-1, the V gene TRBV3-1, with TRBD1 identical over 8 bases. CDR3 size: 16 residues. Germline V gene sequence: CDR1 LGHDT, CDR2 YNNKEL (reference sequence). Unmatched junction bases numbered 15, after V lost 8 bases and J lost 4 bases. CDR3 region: CASSKMSPGQGTEAFF. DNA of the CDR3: TGTGCCAGCTCGAAAATGTCCCCAGGACAGGGCACTGAAGCTTTCTTT. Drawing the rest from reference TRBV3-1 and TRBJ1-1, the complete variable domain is DTAVSQTPKYLVTQMGNDKSIKCEQNLGHDTMYWYKQDSKKFLKIMFSYNNKELIINETVPNRFSPKSPDKAHLNLHINSLELGDSAVYFCASSKMSPGQGTEAFFGQGTRLTVV.

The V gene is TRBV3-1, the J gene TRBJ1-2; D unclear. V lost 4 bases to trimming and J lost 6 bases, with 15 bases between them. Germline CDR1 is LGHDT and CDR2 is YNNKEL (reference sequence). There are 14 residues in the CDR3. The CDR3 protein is CASSPNETPNGYTF. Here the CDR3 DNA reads TGTGCCAGCAGCCCAAATGAGACACCTAATGGCTACACCTTC.

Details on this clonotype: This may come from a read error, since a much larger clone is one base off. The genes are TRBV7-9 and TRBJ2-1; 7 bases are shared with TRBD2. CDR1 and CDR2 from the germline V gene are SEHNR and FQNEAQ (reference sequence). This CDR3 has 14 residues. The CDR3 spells CACSFVAGAGEQFF. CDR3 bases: TGTGCCTGCAGCTTTGTGGCGGGAGCAGGTGAGCAGTTCTTC.

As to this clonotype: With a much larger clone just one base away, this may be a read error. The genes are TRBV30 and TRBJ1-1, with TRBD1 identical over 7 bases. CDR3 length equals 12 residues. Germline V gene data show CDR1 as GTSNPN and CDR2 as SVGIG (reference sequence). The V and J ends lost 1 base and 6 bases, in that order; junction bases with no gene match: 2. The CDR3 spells CAWSAGGSEAFF. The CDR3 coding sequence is TGTGCCTGGAGTGCAGGGGGATCTGAAGCTTTCTTT.

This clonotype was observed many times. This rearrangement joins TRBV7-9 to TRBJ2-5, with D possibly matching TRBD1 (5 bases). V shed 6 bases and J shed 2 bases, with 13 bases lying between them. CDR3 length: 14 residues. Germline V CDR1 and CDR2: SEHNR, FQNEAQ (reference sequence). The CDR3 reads CASRKTGLQETQYF. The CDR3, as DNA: TGTGCCAGCAGAAAAACAGGTCTTCAAGAGACCCAGTACTTC.

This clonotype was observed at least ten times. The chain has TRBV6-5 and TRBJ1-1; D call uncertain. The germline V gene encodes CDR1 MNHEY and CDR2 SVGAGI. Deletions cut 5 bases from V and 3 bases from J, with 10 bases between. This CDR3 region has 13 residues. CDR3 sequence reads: CASSPPFDTEAFF. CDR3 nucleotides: TGTGCCAGCAGTCCCCCTTTCGACACTGAAGCTTTCTTT.

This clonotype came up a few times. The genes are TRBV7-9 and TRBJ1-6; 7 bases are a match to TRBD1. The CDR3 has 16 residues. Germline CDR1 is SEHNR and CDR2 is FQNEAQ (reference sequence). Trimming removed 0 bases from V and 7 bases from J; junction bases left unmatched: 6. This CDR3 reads CASSLALGTVNSPLHF. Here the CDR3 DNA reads TGTGCCAGCAGCTTAGCGCTCGGGACAGTCAATTCACCCCTCCACTTT.

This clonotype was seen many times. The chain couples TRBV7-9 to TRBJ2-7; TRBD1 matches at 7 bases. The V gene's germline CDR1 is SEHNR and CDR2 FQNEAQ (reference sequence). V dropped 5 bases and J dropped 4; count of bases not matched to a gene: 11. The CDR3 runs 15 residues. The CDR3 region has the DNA TGTGCCAGCAGCGCGCTGACGGGACAGCCTTACGAGCAGTACTTC. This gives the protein CASSALTGQPYEQYF.

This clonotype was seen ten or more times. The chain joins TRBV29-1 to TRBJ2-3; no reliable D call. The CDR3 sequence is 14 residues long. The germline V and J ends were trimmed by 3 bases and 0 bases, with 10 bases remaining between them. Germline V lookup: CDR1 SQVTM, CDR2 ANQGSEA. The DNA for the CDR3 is TGCAGCGTTGAGAACGGAAGAAGCACAGATACGCAGTATTTT. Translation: CSVENGRSTDTQYF.

The CDR3 is CASSLVNTNTGELFF. In nucleotides, the CDR3 is TGTGCCAGCAGTTTAGTAAATACGAACACCGGGGAGCTGTTTTTT. The genes are TRBV27 and TRBJ2-2; the D is unclear. Trimming removed 2 bases from V and 0 bases from J, with 7 bases in between. The CDR3 is 15 residues long. The germline gives CDR1 MNHEY, CDR2 SMNVEV (reference sequence).

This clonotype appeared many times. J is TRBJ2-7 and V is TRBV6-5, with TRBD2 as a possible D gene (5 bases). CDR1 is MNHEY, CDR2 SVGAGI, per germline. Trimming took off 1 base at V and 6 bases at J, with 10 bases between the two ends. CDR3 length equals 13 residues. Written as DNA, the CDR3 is TGTGCCAGCAGTTACTATCGGAGCGGCGAGCAGTACTTC. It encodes CASSYYRSGEQYF.

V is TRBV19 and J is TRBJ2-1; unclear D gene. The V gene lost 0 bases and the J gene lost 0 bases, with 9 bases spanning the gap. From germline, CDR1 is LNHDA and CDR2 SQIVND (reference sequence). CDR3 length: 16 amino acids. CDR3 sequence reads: CASSIDPESSYNEQFF. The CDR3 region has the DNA TGTGCCAGTAGTATAGATCCGGAAAGCTCCTACAATGAGCAGTTCTTC. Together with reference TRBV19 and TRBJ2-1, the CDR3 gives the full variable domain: DGGITQSPKYLFRKEGQNVTLSCEQNLNHDAMYWYRQDPGQGLRLIYYSQIVNDFQKGDIAEGYSVSREKKESFPLTVTSAQKNPTAFYLCASSIDPESSYNEQFFGPGTRLTVL.

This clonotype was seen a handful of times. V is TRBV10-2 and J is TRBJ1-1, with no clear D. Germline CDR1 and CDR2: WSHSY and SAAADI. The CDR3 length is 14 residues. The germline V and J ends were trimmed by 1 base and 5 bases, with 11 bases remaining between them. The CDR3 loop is CASSEFVGDTEAFF. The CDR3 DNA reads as TGCGCCAGCAGTGAGTTCGTGGGTGATACTGAAGCTTTCTTT.

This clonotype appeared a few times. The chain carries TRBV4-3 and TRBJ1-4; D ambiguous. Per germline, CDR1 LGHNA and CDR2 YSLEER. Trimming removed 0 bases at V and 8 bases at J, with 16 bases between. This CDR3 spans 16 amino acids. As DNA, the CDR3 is TGCGCCAGCAGCCAAGATCGGAGAGGGCATCGGGAAAAACTGTTTTTT. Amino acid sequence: CASSQDRRGHREKLFF.

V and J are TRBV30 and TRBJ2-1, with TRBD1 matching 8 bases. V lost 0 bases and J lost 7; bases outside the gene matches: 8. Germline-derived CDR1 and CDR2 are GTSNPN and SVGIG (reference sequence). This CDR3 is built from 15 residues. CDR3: CAWSVGQGARNEQFF. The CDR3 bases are TGTGCCTGGAGTGTAGGTCAGGGGGCACGGAATGAGCAGTTCTTC.

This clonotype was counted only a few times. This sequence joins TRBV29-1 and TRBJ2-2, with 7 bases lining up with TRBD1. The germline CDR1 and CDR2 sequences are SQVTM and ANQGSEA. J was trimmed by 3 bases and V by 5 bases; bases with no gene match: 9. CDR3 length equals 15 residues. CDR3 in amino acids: CSVTHRGVHTGELFF. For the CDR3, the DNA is TGCAGCGTTACTCACAGGGGAGTGCACACCGGGGAGCTGTTTTTT.

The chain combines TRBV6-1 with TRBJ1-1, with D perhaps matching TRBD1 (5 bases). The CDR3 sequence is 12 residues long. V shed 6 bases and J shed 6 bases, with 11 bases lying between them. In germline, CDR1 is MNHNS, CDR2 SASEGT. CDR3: CASRWGSAEAFF. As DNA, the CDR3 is TGTGCCAGCAGATGGGGGTCCGCTGAAGCTTTCTTT.

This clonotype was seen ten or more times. CDR3 sequence reads: CASSQDTTYNEQFF. CDR3 DNA sequence: TGCGCCAGCAGCCAAGATACTACTTACAATGAGCAGTTCTTC. This sequence joins TRBV4-3 and TRBJ2-1, with D hard to call. The V end was cut by 0 bases, the J end by 4 bases, with 7 bases between. The CDR3 contains 14 residues. Germline V CDR1 and CDR2: LGHNA, YSLEER.

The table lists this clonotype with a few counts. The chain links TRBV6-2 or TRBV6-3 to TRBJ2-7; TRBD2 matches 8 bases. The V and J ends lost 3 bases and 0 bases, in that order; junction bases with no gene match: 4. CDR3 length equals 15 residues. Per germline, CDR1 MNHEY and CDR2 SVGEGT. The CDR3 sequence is CASSYSGAPSYEQYF. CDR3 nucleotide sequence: TGTGCCAGCAGTTATAGCGGGGCCCCCTCCTACGAGCAGTACTTC.

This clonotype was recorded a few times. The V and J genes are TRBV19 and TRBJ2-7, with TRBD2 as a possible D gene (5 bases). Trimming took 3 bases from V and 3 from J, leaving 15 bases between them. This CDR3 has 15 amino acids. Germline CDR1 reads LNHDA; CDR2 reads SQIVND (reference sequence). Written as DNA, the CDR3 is TGTGCCAGTAGTATTACACTAGAGGCAAGCTACGAGCAGTACTTC. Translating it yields CASSITLEASYEQYF.

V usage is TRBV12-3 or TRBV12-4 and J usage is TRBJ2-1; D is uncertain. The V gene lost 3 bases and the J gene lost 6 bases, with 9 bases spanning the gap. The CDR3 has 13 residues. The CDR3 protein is CASSFGIRNEQFF. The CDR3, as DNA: TGTGCCAGCAGTTTTGGGATTCGCAATGAGCAGTTCTTC.

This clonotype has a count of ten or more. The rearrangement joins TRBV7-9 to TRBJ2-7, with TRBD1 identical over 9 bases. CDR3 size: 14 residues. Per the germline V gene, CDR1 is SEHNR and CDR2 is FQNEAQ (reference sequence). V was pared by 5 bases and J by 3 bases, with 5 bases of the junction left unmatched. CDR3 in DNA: TGTGCCAGCAGCCTGGGACAGGGTGTCTACGAGCAGTACTTC. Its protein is CASSLGQGVYEQYF.

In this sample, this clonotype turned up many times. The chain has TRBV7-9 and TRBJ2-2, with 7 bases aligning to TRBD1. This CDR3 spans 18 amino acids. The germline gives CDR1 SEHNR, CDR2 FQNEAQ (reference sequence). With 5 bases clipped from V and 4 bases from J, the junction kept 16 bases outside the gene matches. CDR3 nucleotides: TGTGCCAGCAGCCCCCCATTCCCTCATCAGGGGGTCACCGGGGAGCTGTTTTTT. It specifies CASSPPFPHQGVTGELFF.